Described below is a single T cell receptor (beta chain) sequence and its context. The antigen is unknown. One junction end disagrees with the germline gene, perhaps due to a read error. The template was RNA from unsorted bulk tissue. Donors were chemotherapy-naive, newly diagnosed lung cancer surgical patients in China, August–late 2014. Germline lookup yields CDR1 SGHNT and CDR2 YENEEA. This CDR3 is 16 amino acids long. These data belong to a study of tumor and adjacent non-tumor tissue in lung cancer. The wider study: The cohort had 12 to 13 adenocarcinoma, 2 squamous cell and 1 small cell patients. General observations from the study: Tumor TCR diversity, when higher, was linked to shorter survival.

A modified ARM-PCR protocol with three rounds of nested PCR amplified TCRbeta. TCRdb processed the multiplex PCR reads anew with MiXCR; each CDR3 protein has one entry. In the table there are under 250,000 distinct CDR3 sequences, 60% to 75% of which are singletons. The genes are TRBV11-3 and TRBJ2-1; either TRBD1 or TRBD2 may fit D (5 bases each). Sequencing was performed on lung tumor tissue. The TCR comes from a man aged 55 to 70 with non-small cell lung cancer. In DNA, the CDR3 is TGTGCCAGTAGCTTAGAGGGGTCGAGCTTCTACAATGAGCAGTTCTTT. It yields the protein CASSLEGSSFYNEQFF.